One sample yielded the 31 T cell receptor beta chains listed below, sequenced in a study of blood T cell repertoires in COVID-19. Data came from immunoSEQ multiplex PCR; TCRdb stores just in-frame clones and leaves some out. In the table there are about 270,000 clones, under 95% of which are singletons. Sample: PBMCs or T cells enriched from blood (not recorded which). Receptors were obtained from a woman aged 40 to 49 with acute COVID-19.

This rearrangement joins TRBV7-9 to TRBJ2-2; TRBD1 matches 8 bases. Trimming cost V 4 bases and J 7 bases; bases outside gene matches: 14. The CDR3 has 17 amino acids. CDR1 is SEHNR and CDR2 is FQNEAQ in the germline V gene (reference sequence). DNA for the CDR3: TGTGCCAGCAGCTATAGGTCTGCCAGGGGGCAGAGCGGGGAGCTGTTTTTT. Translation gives CASSYRSARGQSGELFF.

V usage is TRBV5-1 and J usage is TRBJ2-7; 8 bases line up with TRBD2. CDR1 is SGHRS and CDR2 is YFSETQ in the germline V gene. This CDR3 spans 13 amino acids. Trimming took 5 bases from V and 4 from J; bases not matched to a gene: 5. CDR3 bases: TGCGCCAGCAGTGTGAGCGGGGGATACGAGCAGTACTTC. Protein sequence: CASSVSGGYEQYF. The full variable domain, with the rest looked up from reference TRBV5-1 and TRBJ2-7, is KAGVTQTPRYLIKTRGQQVTLSCSPISGHRSVSWYQQTPGQGLQFLFEYFSETQRNKGNFPGRFSGRQFSNSRSEMNVSTLELGDSALYLCASSVSGGYEQYFGPGTRLTVT.

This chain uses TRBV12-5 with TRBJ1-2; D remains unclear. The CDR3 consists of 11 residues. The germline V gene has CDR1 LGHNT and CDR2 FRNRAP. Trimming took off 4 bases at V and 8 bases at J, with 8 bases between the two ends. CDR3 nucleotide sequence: TGTGCTAGTGGTTCATTCAGAGGCTACACCTTC. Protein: CASGSFRGYTF.

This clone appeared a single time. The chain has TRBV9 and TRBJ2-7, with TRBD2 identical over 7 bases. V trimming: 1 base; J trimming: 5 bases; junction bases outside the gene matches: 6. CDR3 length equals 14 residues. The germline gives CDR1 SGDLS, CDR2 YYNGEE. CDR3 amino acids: CASSVFSSGDEQYF. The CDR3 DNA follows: TGTGCCAGCAGCGTATTCTCTAGCGGTGACGAGCAGTACTTC. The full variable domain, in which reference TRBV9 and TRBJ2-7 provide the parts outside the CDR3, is DSGVTQTPKHLITATGQRVTLRCSPRSGDLSVYWYQQSLDQGLQFLIQYYNGEERAKGNILERFSAQQFPDLHSELNLSSLELGDSALYFCASSVFSSGDEQYFGPGTRLTVT.

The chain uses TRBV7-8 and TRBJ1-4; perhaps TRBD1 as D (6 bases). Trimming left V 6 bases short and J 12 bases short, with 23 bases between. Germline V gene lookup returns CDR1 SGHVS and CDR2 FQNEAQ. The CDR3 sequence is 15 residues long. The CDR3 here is CASRQAGGPPNELFF. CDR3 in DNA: TGTGCCAGCAGGCAGGCGGGGGGCCCTCCCAATGAACTGTTTTTT.

The CDR3 region has the DNA TGTGCCAGCATCCGACTAGCTCGGAACACCGGGGAGCTGTTTTTT. Amino acids: CASIRLARNTGELFF. This rearrangement joins TRBV11-2 to TRBJ2-2, with 7 bases aligning to TRBD2. After removal of 7 bases from V and 1 base from J, the junction contained 6 bases not matched to a gene. From germline, CDR1 is SGHAT and CDR2 FQNNGV. The CDR3 sequence is 15 residues long.

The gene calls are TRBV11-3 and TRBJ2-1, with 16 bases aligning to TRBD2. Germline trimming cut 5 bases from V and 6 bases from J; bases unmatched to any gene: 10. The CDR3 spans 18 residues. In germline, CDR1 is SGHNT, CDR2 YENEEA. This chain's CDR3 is CASSPFPGLAGGPNEQFF. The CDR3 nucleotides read TGTGCCAGCAGCCCGTTCCCGGGACTAGCGGGAGGGCCCAATGAGCAGTTCTTC.

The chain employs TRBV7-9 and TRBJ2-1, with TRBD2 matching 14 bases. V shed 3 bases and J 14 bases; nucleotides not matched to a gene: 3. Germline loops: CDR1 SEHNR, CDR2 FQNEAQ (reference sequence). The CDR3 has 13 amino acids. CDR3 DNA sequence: TGTGCCAGCAGCTTGGGACTAGCGGGAGATGAGTTCTTC. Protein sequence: CASSLGLAGDEFF. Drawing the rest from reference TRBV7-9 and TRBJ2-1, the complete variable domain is DTGVSQNPRHKITKRGQNVTFRCDPISEHNRLYWYRQTLGQGPEFLTYFQNEAQLEKSRLLSDRFSAERPKGSFSTLEIQRTEQGDSAMYLCASSLGLAGDEFFGPGTRLTVL.

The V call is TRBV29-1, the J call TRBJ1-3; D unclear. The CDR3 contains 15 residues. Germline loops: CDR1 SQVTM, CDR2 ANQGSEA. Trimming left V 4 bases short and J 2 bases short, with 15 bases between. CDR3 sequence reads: CSVGMEGSPGNTIYF. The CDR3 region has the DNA TGCAGCGTTGGTATGGAGGGAAGTCCTGGAAACACCATATATTTT.

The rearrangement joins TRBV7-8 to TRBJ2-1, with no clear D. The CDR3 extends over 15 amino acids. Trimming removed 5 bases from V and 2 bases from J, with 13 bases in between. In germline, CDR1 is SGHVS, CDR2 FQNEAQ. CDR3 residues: CASSLRLFAYNEQFF. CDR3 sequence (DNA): TGTGCCAGCAGCCTTCGACTCTTCGCCTACAATGAGCAGTTCTTC.

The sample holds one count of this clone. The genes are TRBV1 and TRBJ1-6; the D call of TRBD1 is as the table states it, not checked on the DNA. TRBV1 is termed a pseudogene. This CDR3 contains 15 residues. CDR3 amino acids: CTSSHREPPDSPLHF. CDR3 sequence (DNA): TGCACCAGCAGCCACAGGGAACCACCGGATTCACCCCTCCACTTT.

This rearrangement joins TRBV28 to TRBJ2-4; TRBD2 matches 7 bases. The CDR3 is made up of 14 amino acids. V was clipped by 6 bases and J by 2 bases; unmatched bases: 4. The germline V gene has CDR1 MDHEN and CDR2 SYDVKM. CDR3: CASSRAGSKNIQYF. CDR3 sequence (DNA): TGTGCCAGCAGCCGAGCGGGGTCCAAAAACATTCAGTACTTC.

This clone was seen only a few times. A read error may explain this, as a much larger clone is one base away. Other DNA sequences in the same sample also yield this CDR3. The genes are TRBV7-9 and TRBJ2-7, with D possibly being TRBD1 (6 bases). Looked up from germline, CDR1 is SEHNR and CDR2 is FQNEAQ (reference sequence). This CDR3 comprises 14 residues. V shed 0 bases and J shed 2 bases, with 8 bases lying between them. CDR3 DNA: TGTGCCAGCAGCTTAGCGAGGACAGCCTACGAGCAGTACTTC. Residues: CASSLARTAYEQYF.

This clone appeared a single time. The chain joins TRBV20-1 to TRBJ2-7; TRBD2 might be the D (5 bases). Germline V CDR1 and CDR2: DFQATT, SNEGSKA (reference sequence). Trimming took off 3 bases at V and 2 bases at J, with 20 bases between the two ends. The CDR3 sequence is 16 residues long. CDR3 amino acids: CSASPRAAPFTYEQYF. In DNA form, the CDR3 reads TGCAGTGCTAGTCCCAGAGCGGCCCCTTTCACCTACGAGCAGTACTTC.

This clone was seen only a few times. CDR3 in DNA: TGTGCCTGGAGTAGGGACAGTAGCTCCTACAATGAGCAGTTCTTC. Its protein is CAWSRDSSSYNEQFF. The chain is built from TRBV30 and TRBJ2-1, with 7 bases identical to TRBD1. This CDR3 spans 15 amino acids. Germline values: CDR1 GTSNPN, CDR2 SVGIG (reference sequence). J was trimmed by 0 bases and V by 2 bases; bases with no gene match: 4.

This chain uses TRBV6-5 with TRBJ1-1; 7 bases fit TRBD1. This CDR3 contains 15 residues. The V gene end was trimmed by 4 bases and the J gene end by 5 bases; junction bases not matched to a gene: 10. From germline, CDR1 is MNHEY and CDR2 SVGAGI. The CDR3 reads CASSSSGQKRTEAFF. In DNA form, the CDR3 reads TGTGCCAGCAGTTCGTCGGGACAGAAGAGAACTGAAGCTTTCTTT.

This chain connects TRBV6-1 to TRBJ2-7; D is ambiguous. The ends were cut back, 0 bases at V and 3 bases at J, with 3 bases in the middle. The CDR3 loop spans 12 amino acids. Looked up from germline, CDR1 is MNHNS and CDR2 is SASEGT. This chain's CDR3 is CASSEASYEQYF. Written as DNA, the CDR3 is TGTGCCAGCAGTGAAGCCAGCTACGAGCAGTACTTC.

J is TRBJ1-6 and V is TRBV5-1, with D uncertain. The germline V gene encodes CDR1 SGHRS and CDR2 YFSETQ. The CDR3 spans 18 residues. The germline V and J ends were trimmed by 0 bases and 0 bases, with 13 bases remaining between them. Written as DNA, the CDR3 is TGCGCCAGCAGCTTGGCCGGGTCGGGGAGCTCCTATAATTCACCCCTCCACTTT. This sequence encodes CASSLAGSGSSYNSPLHF.

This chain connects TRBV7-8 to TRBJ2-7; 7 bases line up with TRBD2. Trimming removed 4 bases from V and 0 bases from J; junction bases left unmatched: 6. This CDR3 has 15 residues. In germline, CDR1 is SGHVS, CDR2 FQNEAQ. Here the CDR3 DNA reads TGTGCCAGCAGCTCACTAGCGACGAGCTCCTACGAGCAGTACTTC. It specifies CASSSLATSSYEQYF.

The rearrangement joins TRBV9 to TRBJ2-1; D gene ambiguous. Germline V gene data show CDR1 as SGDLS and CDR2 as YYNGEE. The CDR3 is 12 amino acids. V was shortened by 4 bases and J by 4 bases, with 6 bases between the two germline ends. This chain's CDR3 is CASSPSYNEQFF. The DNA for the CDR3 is TGTGCCAGCAGCCCCAGTTACAATGAGCAGTTCTTC.

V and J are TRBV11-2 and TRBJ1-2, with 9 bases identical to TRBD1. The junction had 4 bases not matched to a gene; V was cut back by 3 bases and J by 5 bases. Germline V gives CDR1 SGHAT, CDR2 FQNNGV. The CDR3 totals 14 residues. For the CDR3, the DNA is TGTGCCAGCAGCTTCCCGGGACAGGGTTATGGCTACACCTTC. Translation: CASSFPGQGYGYTF.

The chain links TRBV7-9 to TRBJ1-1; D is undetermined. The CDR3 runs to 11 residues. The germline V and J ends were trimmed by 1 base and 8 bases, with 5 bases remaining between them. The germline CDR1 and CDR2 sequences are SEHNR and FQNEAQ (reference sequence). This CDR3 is CASSLVPEAFF. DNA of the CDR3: TGTGCCAGCAGCTTAGTTCCAGAAGCTTTCTTT.

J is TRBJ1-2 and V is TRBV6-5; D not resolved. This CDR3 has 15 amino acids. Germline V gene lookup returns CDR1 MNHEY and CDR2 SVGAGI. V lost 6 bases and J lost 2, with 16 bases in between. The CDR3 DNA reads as TGTGCCAGCAGAGCCAACGACAAGACAAACTATGGCTACACCTTC. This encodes CASRANDKTNYGYTF.

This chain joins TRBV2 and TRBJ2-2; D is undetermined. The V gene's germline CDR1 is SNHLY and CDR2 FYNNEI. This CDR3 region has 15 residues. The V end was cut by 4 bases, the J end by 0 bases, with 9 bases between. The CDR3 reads CASSVRGSNTGELFF. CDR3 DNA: TGTGCCAGCAGTGTACGCGGATCGAACACCGGGGAGCTGTTTTTT.

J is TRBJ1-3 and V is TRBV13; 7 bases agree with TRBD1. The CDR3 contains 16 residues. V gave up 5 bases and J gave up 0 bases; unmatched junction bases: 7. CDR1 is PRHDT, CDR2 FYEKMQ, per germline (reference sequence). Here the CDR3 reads CASSVTGTFSGNTIYF. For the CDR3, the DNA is TGTGCCAGCAGCGTGACAGGGACCTTCTCTGGAAACACCATATATTTT.

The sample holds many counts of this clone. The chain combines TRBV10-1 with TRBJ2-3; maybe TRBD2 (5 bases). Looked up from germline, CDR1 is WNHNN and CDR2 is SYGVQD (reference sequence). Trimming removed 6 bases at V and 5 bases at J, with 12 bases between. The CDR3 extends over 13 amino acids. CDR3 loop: CASRVSGRDTQYF. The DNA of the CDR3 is TGCGCCAGCAGGGTAAGCGGTAGAGATACGCAGTATTTT.

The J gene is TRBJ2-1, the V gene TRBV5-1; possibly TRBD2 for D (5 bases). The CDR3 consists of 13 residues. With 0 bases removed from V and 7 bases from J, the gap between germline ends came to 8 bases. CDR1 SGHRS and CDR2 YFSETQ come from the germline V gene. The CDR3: CASSLDPGNEQFF. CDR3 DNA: TGCGCCAGCAGCTTGGATCCGGGAAATGAGCAGTTCTTC.

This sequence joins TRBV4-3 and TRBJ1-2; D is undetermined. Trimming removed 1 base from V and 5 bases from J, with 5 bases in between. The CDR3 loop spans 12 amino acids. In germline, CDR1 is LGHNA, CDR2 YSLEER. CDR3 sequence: CASSQAGYGYTF. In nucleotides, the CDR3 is TGCGCCAGCAGCCAAGCCGGTTATGGCTACACCTTC.

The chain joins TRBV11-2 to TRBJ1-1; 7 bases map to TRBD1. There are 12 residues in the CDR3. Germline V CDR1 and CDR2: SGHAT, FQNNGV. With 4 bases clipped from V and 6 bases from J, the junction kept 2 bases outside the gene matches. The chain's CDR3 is CASSSGTAEAFF. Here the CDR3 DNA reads TGTGCCAGCAGCTCAGGGACAGCTGAAGCTTTCTTT.

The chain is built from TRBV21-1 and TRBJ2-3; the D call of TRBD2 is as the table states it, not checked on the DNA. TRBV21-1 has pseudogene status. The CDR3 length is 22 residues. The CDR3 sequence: CASSKVRDRGSLAGASTDTQYF. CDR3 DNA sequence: TGTGCCAGCAGCAAAGTCCGTGACCGCGGTTCGCTAGCGGGGGCTAGCACAGATACGCAGTATTTT.

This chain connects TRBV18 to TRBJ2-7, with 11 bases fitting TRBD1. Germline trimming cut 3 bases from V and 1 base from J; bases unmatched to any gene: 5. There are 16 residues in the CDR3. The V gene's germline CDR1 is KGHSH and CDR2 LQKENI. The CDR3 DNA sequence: TGTGCCAGCTCACCTCAGGGACAGGGGGGGTCCTACGAGCAGTACTTC. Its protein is CASSPQGQGGSYEQYF.